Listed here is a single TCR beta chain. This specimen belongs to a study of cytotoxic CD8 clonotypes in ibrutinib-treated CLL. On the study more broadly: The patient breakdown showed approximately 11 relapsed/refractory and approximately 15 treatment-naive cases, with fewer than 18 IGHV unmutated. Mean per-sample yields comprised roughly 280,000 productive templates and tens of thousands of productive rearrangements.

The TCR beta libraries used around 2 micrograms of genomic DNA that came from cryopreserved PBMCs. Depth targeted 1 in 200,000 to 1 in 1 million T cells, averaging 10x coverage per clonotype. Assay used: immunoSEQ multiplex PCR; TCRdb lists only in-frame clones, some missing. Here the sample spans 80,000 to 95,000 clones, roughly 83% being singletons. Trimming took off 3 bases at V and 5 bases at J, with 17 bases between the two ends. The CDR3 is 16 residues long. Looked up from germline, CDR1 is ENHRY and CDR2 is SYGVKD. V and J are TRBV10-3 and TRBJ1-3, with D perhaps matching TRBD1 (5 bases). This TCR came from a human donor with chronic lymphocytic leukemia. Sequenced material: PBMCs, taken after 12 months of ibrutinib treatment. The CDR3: CAISEGQGPPRNTIYF. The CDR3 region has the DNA TGTGCCATCAGTGAAGGGCAGGGCCCACCTCGAAACACCATATATTTT.